These T cell receptor beta chains were read from a single sample in a study of spatial heterogeneity in lung cancer. One entry per CDR3 protein results from TCRdb running MiXCR on the 5' RACE reads. The sample holds roughly 15,000 distinct CDR3 sequences, roughly 7.3% seen once. Here the sequenced sample was lung tumor tissue, taken at surgery. The receptors originated from a male donor with early-stage non-small cell lung cancer. Both conserved end residues are part of each CDR3. D genes are given only for firm matches. Clone size appears in some rows only: once, few, many, or a class for an expanded clone.

d_call,clone_size,j_call,v_call,cdr3_aa,cdr3_nt
.,many,TRBJ1-2,TRBV6-5,CASSPQGSYGYTF,TGTGCCAGCAGCCCACAGGGATCGTACGGCTACACCTTC
TRBD2,.,TRBJ2-7,TRBV5-6,CASSKRTSGSGPGF,TGTGCCAGCAGCAAACGGACTAGCGGGAGTGGACCCGGCTTC
TRBD1,many,TRBJ2-3,TRBV20-1,CSARGTGGPDTQYF,TGCAGTGCCCGAGGGACAGGGGGTCCAGATACGCAGTATTTT
.,few,TRBJ1-1,TRBV7-8,CASSLFPQGLGTEAFF,TGTGCCAGCAGCTTATTCCCCCAGGGCCTAGGCACTGAAGCTTTCTTT
TRBD1,many,TRBJ2-3,TRBV29-1,CSVTGGADTQYF,TGCAGCGTTACAGGGGGCGCAGATACGCAGTATTTT
.,few,TRBJ2-2,TRBV2,CASSKGGAGTGELFF,TGTGCCAGCAGTAAGGGCGGGGCGGGCACCGGGGAGCTGTTTTTT
TRBD1,many,TRBJ2-1,TRBV18,CASSLRTGSYNEQFF,TGTGCCAGCTCACTTAGGACAGGTTCTTACAATGAGCAGTTCTTC
TRBD2,many,TRBJ2-3,TRBV9,CASSVVPSGGRDTQYF,TGTGCCAGCAGCGTAGTCCCTAGCGGGGGAAGAGATACGCAGTATTTT
.,many,TRBJ1-1,TRBV7-9,CASSSRSAPNTEAFF,TGTGCCAGCAGCTCCCGATCCGCTCCCAACACTGAAGCTTTCTTT
.,.,TRBJ2-7,TRBV6-1,CASSENYERQYF,TGTGCCAGCAGTGAAAACTACGAGCGGCAGTACTTC
.,many,TRBJ1-6,TRBV7-2,CASSLVGQNVNSPLHF,TGTGCCAGCAGCTTAGTCGGACAGAACGTTAATTCACCCCTCCACTTT
TRBD1,.,TRBJ2-7,TRBV20-1,CSAGTGVKQYF,TGCAGTGCTGGGACAGGGGTTAAGCAGTACTTC
TRBD1,many,TRBJ2-7,TRBV20-1,CSAESGTGTYEQYF,TGCAGTGCTGAATCCGGGACAGGGACCTACGAGCAGTACTTC
TRBD2,medium-sized,TRBJ2-1,TRBV4-3,CASSQDWEGNEQFF,TGCGCCAGCAGCCAAGATTGGGAGGGAAATGAGCAGTTCTTC
.,many,TRBJ1-6,TRBV30,CAWSVPGRSSYNSPLHF,TGTGCCTGGAGTGTACCCGGACGGAGCTCCTATAATTCACCCCTCCACTTT
TRBD1,medium-sized,TRBJ2-7,TRBV7-2,CASSFRQGSPYEQYF,TGTGCCAGCAGTTTCCGACAGGGGTCTCCCTACGAGCAGTACTTC
.,many,TRBJ2-1,TRBV3-1,CASSQADNEQFF,TGTGCCAGCAGCCAAGCAGACAATGAGCAGTTCTTC
TRBD2,.,TRBJ2-3,TRBV7-2,CASSLDAGVIDTQYF,TGTGCCAGCAGCTTAGATGCGGGAGTTATAGATACGCAGTATTTT
TRBD2,.,TRBJ2-7,TRBV7-2,CASSSPEREGQMPPRKYEQYF,TGTGCCAGCAGCTCTCCTGAGCGGGAGGGCCAAATGCCTCCACGAAAATACGAGCAGTACTTC
TRBD1,medium-sized,TRBJ1-1,TRBV19,CASRIMDRAKNTEAFF,TGTGCCAGTAGAATAATGGACAGGGCTAAGAACACTGAAGCTTTCTTT
.,many,TRBJ2-3,TRBV20-1,CSARGGADTQYF,TGCAGTGCTAGAGGGGGGGCAGATACGCAGTATTTT
.,many,TRBJ2-3,TRBV11-2,CASSPRGTVTDTQYF,TGTGCCAGCAGCCCGCGGGGGACAGTCACAGATACGCAGTATTTT
.,medium-sized,TRBJ1-5,TRBV20-1,CSAIDARRNQPQHF,TGCAGTGCTATCGACGCCCGACGCAATCAGCCCCAGCATTTT
.,few,TRBJ2-3,TRBV5-1,CASSLEPVGLQSTDTQYF,TGCGCCAGCAGCTTGGAACCGGTGGGACTCCAAAGCACAGATACGCAGTATTTT
TRBD1,.,TRBJ2-7,TRBV5-4,CASSLARQGLSSEQYF,TGTGCCAGCAGCTTGGCTAGACAGGGCCTCTCTTCGGAGCAGTACTTC
.,few,TRBJ2-3,TRBV6-2/TRBV6-3,CASSSSGWGTDTQYF,TGTGCCAGCAGTTCCTCGGGGTGGGGCACAGATACGCAGTATTTT
.,.,TRBJ1-1,TRBV11-2,CASSPSRVNTEAFF,TGTGCCAGCAGCCCCTCTAGGGTGAACACTGAAGCTTTCTTT
.,many,TRBJ2-1,TRBV6-2/TRBV6-3,CASSYSRQQYNEQFF,TGTGCCAGCAGTTACTCGAGACAGCAATACAATGAGCAGTTCTTC
TRBD2,.,TRBJ2-5,TRBV3-1,CASSRLAGGGETQYF,TGTGCCAGCAGCCGACTAGCGGGGGGGGGAGAGACCCAGTACTTC
.,many,TRBJ2-1,TRBV30,CAWSKTSQQFF,TGTGCCTGGAGCAAGACTAGTCAGCAGTTCTTC
.,few,TRBJ2-2,TRBV28,CASSFRGGTGELFF,TGTGCCAGCAGTTTCAGGGGGGGTACCGGGGAGCTGTTTTTT
TRBD2,many,TRBJ2-3,TRBV5-1,CASSLGLALSTDTQYF,TGCGCCAGCAGCTTAGGACTAGCCTTAAGCACAGATACGCAGTATTTT
.,many,TRBJ2-6,TRBV6-5,CASSRKSSGANVLTF,TGTGCCAGCAGCCGAAAAAGCTCTGGGGCCAACGTCCTGACTTTC
.,many,TRBJ2-5,TRBV5-5,CASRLNDGQETQYF,TGTGCCAGCAGGCTGAACGACGGGCAAGAGACCCAGTACTTC
.,few,TRBJ2-5,TRBV18,CASSPRWETQYF,TGTGCCAGCTCACCACGTTGGGAGACCCAGTACTTC
TRBD2,few,TRBJ2-6,TRBV5-6,CASSWGSGTSFSLTF,TGTGCCAGCAGCTGGGGATCCGGGACTAGTTTTTCCCTGACTTTC
.,.,TRBJ1-5,TRBV11-1,CASSLARGFSNQPQHF,TGTGCCAGCAGCTTAGCGCGGGGGTTTAGCAATCAGCCCCAGCATTTT
.,.,TRBJ2-1,TRBV5-1,CASSFPHRNEQFF,TGCGCCAGCAGCTTCCCCCACCGCAATGAGCAGTTCTTC
.,many,TRBJ1-4,TRBV12-3/TRBV12-4,CASRRGGEKLFF,TGTGCCAGCAGGCGAGGCGGTGAAAAACTGTTTTTT
.,many,TRBJ2-7,TRBV7-2,CASSSSPSYEQYF,TGTGCCAGCAGCTCCAGCCCCTCCTACGAGCAGTACTTC
.,many,TRBJ1-2,TRBV7-2,CASSLASTPGYGYTF,TGTGCCAGCAGCTTAGCTTCTACCCCTGGCTATGGCTACACCTTC
.,.,TRBJ2-3,TRBV7-2,CASSPIGRTDTQYF,TGTGCCAGCAGCCCAATAGGACGCACAGATACGCAGTATTTT